This TCR beta chain derives from a study of graft-versus-host responses after intestinal transplantation. Method: immunoSEQ multiplex PCR; TCRdb's copy keeps in-frame clones and lacks some. This table has about 100,000 clones, about 88% appearing once. The CDR3 is 15 residues long. Germline lookup yields CDR1 SGDLS and CDR2 YYNGEE. V lost 4 bases to trimming and J lost 6 bases; unmatched junction nucleotides: 10. About this clone itself: As yet, its antigen is unknown.

J is TRBJ2-1 and V is TRBV9; TRBD2 matches at 7 bases. This material consisted of unstimulated CD4+ T cells sorted from spleen or lymph node cells, taken before transplant. This receptor was taken from a human donor who was the organ donor for an intestinal transplant. The CDR3 DNA reads TGTGCCAGCAGCTCTACGGGGGGAACTGTCAATGAGCAGTTCTTC. Protein product: CASSSTGGTVNEQFF.